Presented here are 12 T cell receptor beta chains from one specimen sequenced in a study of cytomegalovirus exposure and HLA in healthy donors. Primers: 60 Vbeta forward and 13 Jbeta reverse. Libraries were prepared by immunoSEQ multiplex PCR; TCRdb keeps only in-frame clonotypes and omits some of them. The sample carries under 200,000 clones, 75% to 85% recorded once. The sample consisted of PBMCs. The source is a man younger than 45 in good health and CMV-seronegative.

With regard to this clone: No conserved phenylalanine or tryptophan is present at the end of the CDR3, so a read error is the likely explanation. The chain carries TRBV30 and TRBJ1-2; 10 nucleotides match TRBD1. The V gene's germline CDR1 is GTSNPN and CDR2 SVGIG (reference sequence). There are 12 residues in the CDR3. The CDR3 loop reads CARRQGALGYTL. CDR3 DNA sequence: TGTGCCCGGAGACAGGGGGCGCTTGGCTACACCCTC.

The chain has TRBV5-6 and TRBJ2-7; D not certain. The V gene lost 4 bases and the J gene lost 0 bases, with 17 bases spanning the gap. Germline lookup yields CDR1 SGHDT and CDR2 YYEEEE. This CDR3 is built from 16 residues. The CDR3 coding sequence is TGTGCCAGCAGCCCCCCCCACGGCAGACTCTCCTACGAGCAGTACTTC. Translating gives CASSPPHGRLSYEQYF.

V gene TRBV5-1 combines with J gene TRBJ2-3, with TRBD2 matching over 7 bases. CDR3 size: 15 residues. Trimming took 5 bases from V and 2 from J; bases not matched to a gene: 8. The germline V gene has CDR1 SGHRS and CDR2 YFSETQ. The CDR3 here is CASRRVGGNTDTQYF. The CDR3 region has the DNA TGCGCCAGCAGGCGGGTCGGGGGGAACACAGATACGCAGTATTTT. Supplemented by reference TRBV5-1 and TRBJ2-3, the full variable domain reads KAGVTQTPRYLIKTRGQQVTLSCSPISGHRSVSWYQQTPGQGLQFLFEYFSETQRNKGNFPGRFSGRQFSNSRSEMNVSTLELGDSALYLCASRRVGGNTDTQYFGPGTRLTVL.

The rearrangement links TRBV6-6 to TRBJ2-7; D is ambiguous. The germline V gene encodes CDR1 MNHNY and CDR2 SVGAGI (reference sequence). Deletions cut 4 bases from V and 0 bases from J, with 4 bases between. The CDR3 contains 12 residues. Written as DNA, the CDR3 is TGTGCCAGCAGTTCTATCTCCTACGAGCAGTACTTC. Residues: CASSSISYEQYF.

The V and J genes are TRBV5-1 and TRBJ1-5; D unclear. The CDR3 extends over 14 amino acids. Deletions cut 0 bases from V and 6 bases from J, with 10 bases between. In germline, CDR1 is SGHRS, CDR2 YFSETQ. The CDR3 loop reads CASSLVSEGQPQHF. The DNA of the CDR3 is TGCGCCAGCAGCTTGGTATCGGAGGGTCAGCCCCAGCATTTT.

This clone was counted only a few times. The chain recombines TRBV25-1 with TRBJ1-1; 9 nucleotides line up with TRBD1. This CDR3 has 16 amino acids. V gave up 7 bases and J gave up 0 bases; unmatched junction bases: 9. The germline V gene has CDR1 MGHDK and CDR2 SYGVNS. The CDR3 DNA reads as TGTGCCAGCACCATGCCGGGACAGGGCTTGAACACTGAAGCTTTCTTT. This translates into CASTMPGQGLNTEAFF. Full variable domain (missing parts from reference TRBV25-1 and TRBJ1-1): EADIYQTPRYLVIGTGKKITLECSQTMGHDKMYWYQQDPGMELHLIHYSYGVNSTEKGDLSSESTVSRIRTEHFPLTLESARPSHTSQYLCASTMPGQGLNTEAFFGQGTRLTVV.

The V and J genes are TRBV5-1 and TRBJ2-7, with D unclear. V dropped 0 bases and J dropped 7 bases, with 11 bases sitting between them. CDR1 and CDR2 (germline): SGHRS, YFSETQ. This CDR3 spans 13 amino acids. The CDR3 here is CASSLDPLREQYF. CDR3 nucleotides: TGCGCCAGCAGCTTGGATCCACTGAGAGAGCAGTACTTC.

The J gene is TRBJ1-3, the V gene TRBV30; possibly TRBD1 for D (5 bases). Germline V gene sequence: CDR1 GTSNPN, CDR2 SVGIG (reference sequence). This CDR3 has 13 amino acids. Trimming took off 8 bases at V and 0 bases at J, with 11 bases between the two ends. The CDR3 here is CARTGPSGNTIYF. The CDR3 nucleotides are TGTGCCCGTACAGGTCCCTCTGGAAACACCATATATTTT.

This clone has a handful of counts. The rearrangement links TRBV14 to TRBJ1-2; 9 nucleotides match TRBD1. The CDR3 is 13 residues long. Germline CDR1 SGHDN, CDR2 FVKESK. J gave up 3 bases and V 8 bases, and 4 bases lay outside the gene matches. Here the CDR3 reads CASADRGHYGYTF. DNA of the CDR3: TGTGCCAGCGCGGACAGGGGACACTATGGCTACACCTTC.

The CDR3 nucleotides are TGTGCCAGCAGCTCTACCCCCGGGGGCTCTGGAAACACCATATATTTT. Translation gives CASSSTPGGSGNTIYF. V gene TRBV11-2 combines with J gene TRBJ1-3, with a possible D match to TRBD1 (5 bases). Trimming took 4 bases from V and 0 from J, leaving 13 bases between them. The CDR3 is 16 residues long. Germline V gene sequence: CDR1 SGHAT, CDR2 FQNNGV.

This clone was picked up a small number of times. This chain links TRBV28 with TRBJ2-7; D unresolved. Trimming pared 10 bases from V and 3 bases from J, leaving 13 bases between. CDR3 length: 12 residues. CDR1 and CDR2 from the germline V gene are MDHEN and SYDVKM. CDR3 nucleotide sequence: TGTGCCACCACCCAATCCTACTACGAGCAGTACTTC. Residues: CATTQSYYEQYF.

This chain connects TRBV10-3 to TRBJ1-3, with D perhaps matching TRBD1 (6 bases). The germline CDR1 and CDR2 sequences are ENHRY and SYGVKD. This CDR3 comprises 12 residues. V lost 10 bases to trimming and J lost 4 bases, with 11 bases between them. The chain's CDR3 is CATSTGGNTIYF. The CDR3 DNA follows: TGTGCCACCTCGACAGGAGGAAACACCATATATTTT.